The text below deals with one T cell receptor (beta chain). TCRdb called the 5' RACE reads again in MiXCR, with one record for every CDR3 protein. Among 110,000 or so distinct CDR3 sequences, 22% were seen once, and the ten largest hold about 38%. The data were obtained in a study of T-cell memory formation after mild COVID-19. About the study: Each donor largely had its own TCR clusters.

Trimming took off 6 bases at V and 3 bases at J, with 7 bases between the two ends. Germline CDR1 SGHAT, CDR2 FQNNGV. The CDR3 is 12 residues long. The TCR sequence derives from a young man who had mild COVID-19 (a few samples of this study predate the infection). Cell type and time point are not known. This chain connects TRBV11-2 to TRBJ2-3; D call uncertain. The material sequenced was PBMCs or a T cell subset sorted from them (not recorded which). The CDR3 sequence is CASRVITDTQYF. The DNA of the CDR3 is TGTGCCAGCAGGGTTATTACAGATACGCAGTATTTT.